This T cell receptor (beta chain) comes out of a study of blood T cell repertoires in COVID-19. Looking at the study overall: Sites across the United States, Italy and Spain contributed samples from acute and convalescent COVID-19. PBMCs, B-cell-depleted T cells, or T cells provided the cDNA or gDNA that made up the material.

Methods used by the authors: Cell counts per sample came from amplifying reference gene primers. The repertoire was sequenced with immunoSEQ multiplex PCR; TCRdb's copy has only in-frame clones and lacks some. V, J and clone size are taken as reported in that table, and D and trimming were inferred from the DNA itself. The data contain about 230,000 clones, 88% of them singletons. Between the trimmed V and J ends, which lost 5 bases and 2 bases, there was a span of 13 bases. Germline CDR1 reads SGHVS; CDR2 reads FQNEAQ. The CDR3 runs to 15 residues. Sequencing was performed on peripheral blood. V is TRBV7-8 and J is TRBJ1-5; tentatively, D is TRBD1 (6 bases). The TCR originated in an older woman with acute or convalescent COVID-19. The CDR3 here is CASSHQGIGNQPQHF. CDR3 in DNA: TGTGCCAGCAGCCACCAGGGGATTGGCAATCAGCCCCAGCATTTT.